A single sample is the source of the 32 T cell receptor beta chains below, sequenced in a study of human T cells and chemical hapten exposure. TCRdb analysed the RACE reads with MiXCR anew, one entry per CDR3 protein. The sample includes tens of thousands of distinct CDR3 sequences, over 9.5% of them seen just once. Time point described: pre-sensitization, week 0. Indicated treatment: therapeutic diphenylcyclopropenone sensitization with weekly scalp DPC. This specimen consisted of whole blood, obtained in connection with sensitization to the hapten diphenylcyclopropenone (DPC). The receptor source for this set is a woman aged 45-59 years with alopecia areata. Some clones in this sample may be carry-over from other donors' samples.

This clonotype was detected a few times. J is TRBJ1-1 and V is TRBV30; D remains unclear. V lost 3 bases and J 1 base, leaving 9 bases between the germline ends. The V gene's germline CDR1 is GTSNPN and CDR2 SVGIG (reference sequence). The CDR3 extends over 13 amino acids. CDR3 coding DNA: TGTGCCTGGAGAACTACTGGGAACACTGAAGCTTTCTTT. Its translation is CAWRTTGNTEAFF. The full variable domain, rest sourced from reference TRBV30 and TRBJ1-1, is SQTIHQWPATLVQPVGSPLSLECTVEGTSNPNLYWYRQAAGRGLQLLFYSVGIGQISSEVPQNLSASRPQDRQFILSSKKLLLSDSGFYLCAWRTTGNTEAFFGQGTRLTVV.

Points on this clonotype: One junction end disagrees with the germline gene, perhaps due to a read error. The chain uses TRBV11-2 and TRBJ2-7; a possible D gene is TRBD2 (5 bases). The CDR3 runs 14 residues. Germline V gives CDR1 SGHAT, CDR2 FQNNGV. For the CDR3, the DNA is TGTGTCAGCTCGACGACGGGGATACCCTACGAGCAGTACTTC. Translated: CVSSTTGIPYEQYF.

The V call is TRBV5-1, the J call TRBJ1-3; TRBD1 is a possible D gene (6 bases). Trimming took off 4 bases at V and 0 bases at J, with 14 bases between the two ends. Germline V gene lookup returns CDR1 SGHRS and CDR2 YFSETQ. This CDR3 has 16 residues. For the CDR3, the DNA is TGCGCCAGCAGCGCGGGACACGCGAGCTCTGGAAACACCATATATTTT. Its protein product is CASSAGHASSGNTIYF. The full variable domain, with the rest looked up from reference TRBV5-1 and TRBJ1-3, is KAGVTQTPRYLIKTRGQQVTLSCSPISGHRSVSWYQQTPGQGLQFLFEYFSETQRNKGNFPGRFSGRQFSNSRSEMNVSTLELGDSALYLCASSAGHASSGNTIYFGEGSWLTVV.

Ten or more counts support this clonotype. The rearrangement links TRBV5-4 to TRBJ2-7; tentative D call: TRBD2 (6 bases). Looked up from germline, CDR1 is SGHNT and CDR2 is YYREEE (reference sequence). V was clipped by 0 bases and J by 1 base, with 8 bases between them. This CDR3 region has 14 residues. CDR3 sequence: CASSLAAGSYEQYF. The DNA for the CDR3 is TGTGCCAGCAGCTTGGCCGCGGGGTCCTACGAGCAGTACTTC.

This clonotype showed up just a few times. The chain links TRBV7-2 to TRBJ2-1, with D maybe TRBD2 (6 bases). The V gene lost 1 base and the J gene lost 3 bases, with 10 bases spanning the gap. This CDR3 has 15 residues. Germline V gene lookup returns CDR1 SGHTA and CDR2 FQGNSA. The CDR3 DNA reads TGTGCCAGCAGCTTAGGCCCCGGGGGCTACAATGAGCAGTTCTTC. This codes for CASSLGPGGYNEQFF.

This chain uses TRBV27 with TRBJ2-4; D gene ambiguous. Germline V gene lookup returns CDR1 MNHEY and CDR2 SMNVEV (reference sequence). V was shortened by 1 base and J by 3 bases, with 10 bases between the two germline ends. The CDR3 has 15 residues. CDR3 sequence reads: CASSLFPGGKNIQYF. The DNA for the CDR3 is TGTGCCAGCAGTTTATTTCCCGGCGGCAAAAACATTCAGTACTTC.

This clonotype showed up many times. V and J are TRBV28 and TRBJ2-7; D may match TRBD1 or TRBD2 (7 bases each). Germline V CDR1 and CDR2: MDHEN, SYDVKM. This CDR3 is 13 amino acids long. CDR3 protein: CAVSDREGYEQYF. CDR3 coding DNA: TGTGCGGTCAGTGACAGGGAGGGATACGAGCAGTACTTC. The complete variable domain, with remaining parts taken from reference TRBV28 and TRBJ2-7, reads DVKVTQSSRYLVKRTGEKVFLECVQDMDHENMFWYRQDPGLGLRLIYFSYDVKMKEKGDIPEGYSVSREKKERFSLILESASTNQTSMYLCAVSDREGYEQYFGPGTRLTVT.

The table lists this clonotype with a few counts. CDR3 region: CASSAGTGGTEAFF. CDR3 DNA: TGTGCCAGCAGCGCGGGGACCGGGGGGACTGAAGCTTTCTTT. This rearrangement joins TRBV11-1 to TRBJ1-1; weak D call: TRBD1 (5 bases). Germline V lookup: CDR1 SGHAT, CDR2 FQDESV (reference sequence). CDR3 length: 14 amino acids. V was pared by 5 bases and J by 5 bases, with 15 bases between.

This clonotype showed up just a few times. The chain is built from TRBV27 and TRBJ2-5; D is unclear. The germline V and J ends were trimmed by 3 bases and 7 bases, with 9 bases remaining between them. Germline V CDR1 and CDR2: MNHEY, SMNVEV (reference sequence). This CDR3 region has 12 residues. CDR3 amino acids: CASSFSSGTQYF. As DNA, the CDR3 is TGTGCCAGCAGTTTCTCTTCAGGGACCCAGTACTTC.

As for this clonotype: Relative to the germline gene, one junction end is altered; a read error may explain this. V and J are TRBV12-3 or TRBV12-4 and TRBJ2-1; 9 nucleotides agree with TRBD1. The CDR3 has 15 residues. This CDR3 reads CVSRPDRGAYNEQFF. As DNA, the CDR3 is TGTGTCAGCAGACCCGACAGGGGGGCCTACAATGAGCAGTTCTTC.

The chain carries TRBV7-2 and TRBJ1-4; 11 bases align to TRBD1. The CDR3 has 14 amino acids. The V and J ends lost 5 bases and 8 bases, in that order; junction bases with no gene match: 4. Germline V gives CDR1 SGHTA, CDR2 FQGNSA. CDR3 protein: CASSLRDRGEKLFF. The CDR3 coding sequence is TGTGCCAGCAGCCTGCGGGACAGGGGGGAAAAACTGTTTTTT.

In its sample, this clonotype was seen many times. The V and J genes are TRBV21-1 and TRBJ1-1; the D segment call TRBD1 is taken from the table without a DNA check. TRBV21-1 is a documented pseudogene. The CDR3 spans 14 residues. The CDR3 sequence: CASSFRTGRTEAFF. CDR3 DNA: TGTGCCAGCAGCTTCCGGACAGGCCGCACTGAAGCTTTCTTT.

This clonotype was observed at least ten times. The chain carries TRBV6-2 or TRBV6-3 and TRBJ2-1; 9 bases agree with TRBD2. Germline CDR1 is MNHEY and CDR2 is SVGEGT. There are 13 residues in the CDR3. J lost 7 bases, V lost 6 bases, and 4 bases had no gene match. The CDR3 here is CASRGSGGNEQFF. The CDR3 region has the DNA TGTGCCAGCAGGGGTAGCGGGGGAAATGAGCAGTTCTTC.

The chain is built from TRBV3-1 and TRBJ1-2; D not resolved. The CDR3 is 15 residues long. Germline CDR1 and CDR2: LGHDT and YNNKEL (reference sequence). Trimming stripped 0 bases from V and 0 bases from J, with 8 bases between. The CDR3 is CASSQDGAANYGYTF. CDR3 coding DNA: TGTGCCAGCAGCCAAGATGGAGCGGCTAACTATGGCTACACCTTC.

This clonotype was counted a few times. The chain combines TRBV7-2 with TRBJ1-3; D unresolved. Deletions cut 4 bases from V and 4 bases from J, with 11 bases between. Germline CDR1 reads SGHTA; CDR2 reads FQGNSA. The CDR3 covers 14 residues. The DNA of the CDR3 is TGTGCCAGCAGCTCCTCCGGCCGAGGAAACACCATATATTTT. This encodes CASSSSGRGNTIYF.

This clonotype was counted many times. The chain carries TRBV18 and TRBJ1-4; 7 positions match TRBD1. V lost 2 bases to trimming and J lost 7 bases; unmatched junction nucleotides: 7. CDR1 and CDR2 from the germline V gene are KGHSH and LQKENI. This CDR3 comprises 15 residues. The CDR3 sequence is CASSPKGAGVEKLFF. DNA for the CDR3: TGTGCCAGCTCACCAAAGGGGGCCGGTGTTGAAAAACTGTTTTTT.

DNA for the CDR3: TGTGCCAGCAGCTTGACAGGGTCTACTGAAGCTTTCTTT. Residues: CASSLTGSTEAFF. J is TRBJ1-1 and V is TRBV7-2, with 7 bases lining up with TRBD1. The V gene end was trimmed by 3 bases and the J gene end by 5 bases; junction bases not matched to a gene: 3. CDR3 length: 13 residues. Germline V lookup: CDR1 SGHTA, CDR2 FQGNSA.

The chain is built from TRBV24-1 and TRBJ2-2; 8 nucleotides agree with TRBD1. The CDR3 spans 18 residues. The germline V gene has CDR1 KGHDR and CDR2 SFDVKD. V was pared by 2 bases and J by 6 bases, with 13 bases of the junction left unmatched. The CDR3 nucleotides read TGTGCCACCAGTGATTCGGCCCCTGGGCAGGGGGCATCCGGGGAGCTGTTTTTT. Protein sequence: CATSDSAPGQGASGELFF.

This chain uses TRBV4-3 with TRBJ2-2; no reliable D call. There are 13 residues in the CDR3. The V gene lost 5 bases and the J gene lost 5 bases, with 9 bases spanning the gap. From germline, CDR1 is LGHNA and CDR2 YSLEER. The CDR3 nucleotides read TGCGCCAGCAGCTCTACCTTAACCGGGGAGCTGTTTTTT. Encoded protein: CASSSTLTGELFF.

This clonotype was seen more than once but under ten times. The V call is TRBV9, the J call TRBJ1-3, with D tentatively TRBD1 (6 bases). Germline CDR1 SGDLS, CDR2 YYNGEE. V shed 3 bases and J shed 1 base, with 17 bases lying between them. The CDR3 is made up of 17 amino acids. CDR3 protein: CASSEGGSTSSGNTIYF. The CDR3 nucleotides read TGTGCCAGCAGCGAGGGGGGCAGTACCTCATCTGGAAACACCATATATTTT.

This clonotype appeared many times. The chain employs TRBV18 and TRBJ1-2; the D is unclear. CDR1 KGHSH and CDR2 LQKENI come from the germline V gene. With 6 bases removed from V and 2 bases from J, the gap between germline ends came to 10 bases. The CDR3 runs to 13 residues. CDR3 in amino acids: CASSLEVNYGYTF. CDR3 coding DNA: TGTGCCAGCTCCCTAGAAGTAAACTATGGCTACACCTTC.

The CDR3 DNA is TGTGCCAGCAGCCGAACGATGGGGGGCAATCAGCCCCAGCATTTT. Translating gives CASSRTMGGNQPQHF. The chain recombines TRBV6-5 with TRBJ1-5, with D possibly matching TRBD1 (5 bases). Per the germline V gene, CDR1 is MNHEY and CDR2 is SVGAGI. Trimming left V 6 bases short and J 2 bases short, with 14 bases between. The CDR3 covers 15 residues.

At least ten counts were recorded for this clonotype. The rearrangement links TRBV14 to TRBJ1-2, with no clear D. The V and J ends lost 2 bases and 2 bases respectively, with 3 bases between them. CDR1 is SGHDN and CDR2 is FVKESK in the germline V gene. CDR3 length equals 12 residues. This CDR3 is CASSQINYGYTF. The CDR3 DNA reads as TGTGCCAGCAGCCAAATCAACTATGGCTACACCTTC.

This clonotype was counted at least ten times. The CDR3 DNA follows: TGTGCCAGCAGTGGTCGATTAGCGGGAGGGTCTAATGAGCAGTTCTTC. This encodes CASSGRLAGGSNEQFF. The V call is TRBV28, the J call TRBJ2-1, with 11 bases matching TRBD2. The J segment lost 7 bases and the V segment lost 5 bases, leaving 10 bases of the junction unmatched. The CDR3 is made up of 16 amino acids. From germline, CDR1 is MDHEN and CDR2 SYDVKM.

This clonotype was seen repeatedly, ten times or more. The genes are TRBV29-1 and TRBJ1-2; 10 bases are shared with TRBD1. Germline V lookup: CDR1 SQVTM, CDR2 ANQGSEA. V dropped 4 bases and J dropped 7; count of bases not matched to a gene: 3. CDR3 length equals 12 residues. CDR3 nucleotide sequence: TGCAGCGTTGGGACAGGGGGGCTTGGCTACACCTTC. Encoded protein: CSVGTGGLGYTF.

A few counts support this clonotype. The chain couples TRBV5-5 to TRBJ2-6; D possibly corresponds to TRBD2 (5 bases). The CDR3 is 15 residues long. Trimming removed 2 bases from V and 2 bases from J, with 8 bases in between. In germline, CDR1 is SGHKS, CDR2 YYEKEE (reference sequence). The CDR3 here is CASSFSGTGANVLTF. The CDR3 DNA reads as TGTGCCAGCAGCTTTTCCGGGACTGGGGCCAACGTCCTGACTTTC.

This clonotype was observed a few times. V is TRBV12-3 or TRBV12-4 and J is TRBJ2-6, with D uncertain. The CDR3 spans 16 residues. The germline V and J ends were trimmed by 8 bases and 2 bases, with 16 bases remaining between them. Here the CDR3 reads CASLPRLGTGANVLTF. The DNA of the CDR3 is TGTGCCAGCCTCCCGCGCTTGGGGACTGGGGCCAACGTCCTGACTTTC.

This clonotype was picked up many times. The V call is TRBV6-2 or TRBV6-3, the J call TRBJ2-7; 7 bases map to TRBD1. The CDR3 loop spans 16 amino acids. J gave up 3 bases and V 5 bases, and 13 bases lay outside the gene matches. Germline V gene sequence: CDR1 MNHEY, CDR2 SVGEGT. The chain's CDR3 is CASSPLPWDSYYEQYF. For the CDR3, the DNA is TGTGCCAGCAGTCCTCTACCCTGGGACAGCTACTACGAGCAGTACTTC.

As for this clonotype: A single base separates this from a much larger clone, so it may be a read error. CDR3: CASSFNLRLAPSSCNEQFF. The CDR3 bases are TGTGCCAGCAGTTTCAACCTGCGACTAGCACCGAGCTCCTGCAATGAGCAGTTCTTC. This rearrangement joins TRBV28 to TRBJ2-1; 7 nucleotides match TRBD2. Per the germline V gene, CDR1 is MDHEN and CDR2 is SYDVKM. The CDR3 loop spans 19 amino acids.

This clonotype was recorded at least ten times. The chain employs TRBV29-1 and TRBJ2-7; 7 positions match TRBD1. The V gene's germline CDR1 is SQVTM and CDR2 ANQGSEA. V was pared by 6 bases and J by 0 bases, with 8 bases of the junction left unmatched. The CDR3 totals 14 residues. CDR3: CSVYRDRDSYEQYF. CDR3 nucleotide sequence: TGCAGCGTCTATCGGGACAGAGACTCCTACGAGCAGTACTTC.

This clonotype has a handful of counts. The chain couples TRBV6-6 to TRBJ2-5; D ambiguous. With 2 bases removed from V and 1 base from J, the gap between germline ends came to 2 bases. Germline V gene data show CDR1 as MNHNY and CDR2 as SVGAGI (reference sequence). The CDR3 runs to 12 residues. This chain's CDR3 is CASSYAQETQYF. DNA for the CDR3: TGTGCCAGCAGTTACGCCCAAGAGACCCAGTACTTC.

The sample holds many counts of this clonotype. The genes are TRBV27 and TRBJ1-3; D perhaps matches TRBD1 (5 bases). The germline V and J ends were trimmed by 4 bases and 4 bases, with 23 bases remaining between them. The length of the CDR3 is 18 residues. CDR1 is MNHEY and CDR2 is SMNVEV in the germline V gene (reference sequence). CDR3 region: CASSSTTRPGVPGNTIYF. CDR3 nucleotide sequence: TGTGCCAGCAGTTCAACAACCCGCCCGGGGGTACCGGGAAACACCATATATTTT.